Listed below are T cell receptor beta chains from one sample, sequenced in a study of PD-1 blockade in classical Hodgkin lymphoma. Clones were sequenced by immunoSEQ multiplex PCR, and TCRdb holds only the in-frame ones, with some missing. The table has fewer than 15,000 clones, around 84% seen once. Here the sequenced sample was peripheral blood mononuclear cells (PBMCs), taken at baseline. The source of these receptors is a human donor with classical Hodgkin lymphoma. The CDR3 runs from the conserved cysteine through the conserved F or W.

V gene,CDR3 protein
TRBV10-3,CAAALQGASYEQYF
TRBV10-2,CASSEFARGSQPQHF
TRBV28,CASRPTSENTGELFF
TRBV29-1,CSVEGTRKYNEQFF
TRBV28,CASSLLIANQPQHF
TRBV6-5,CASSYSAGSDSPLHF
TRBV6-4,CASRLGDGLTYGYTF
TRBV11-2,CAGSRDRGYGYTF
TRBV6-6,CASSPWATGVNTIYF
TRBV6-4,CASSVGNSNEQFF
TRBV5-1,CASSQMDRVNEQYF
TRBV28,CAWARGGTNTEAFF
TRBV5-1,CASSTQRDSTDTQYF
TRBV6-1,CASTTESSGNTIYF
TRBV7-9,CASSLMGTENSPLHF
TRBV19,CASSIVLAPTYEQYF
TRBV27,CASSERSRAPYNSPLHF
TRBV18,CASSHGQPDSGNTIYF
TRBV6-1,CASSEVVAMNTEAFF
TRBV29-1,CSVEDGENPRFF
TRBV6-5,CASSQRSGGPDTQYF
TRBV5-1,CASSSDYEQYF
TRBV7-9,CASSSGTANTEAFF
TRBV18,CASSPPYRDRTSPLHF
TRBV7-2,CASSSPIPNTEAFF